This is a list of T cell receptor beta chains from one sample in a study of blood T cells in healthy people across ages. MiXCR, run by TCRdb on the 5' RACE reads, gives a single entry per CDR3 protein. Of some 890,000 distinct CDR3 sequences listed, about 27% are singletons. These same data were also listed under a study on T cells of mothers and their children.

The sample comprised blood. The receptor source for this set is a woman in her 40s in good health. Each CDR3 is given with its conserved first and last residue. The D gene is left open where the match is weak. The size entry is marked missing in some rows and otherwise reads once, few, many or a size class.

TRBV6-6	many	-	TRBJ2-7	CASNNGGTVSYEQYF	TGTGCCAGCAATAACGGCGGGACGGTCTCCTACGAGCAGTACTTC
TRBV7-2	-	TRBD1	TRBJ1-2	CASSLRTGPNYGYTF	TGTGCCAGCAGCCTCCGGACAGGACCTAACTATGGCTACACCTTC
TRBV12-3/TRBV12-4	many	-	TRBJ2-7	CASSLGTANSYEQYF	TGTGCCAGCAGCCTTGGGACGGCGAACTCCTACGAGCAGTACTTC
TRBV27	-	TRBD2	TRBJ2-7	CASSPLLAGGSEQYF	TGTGCCAGCAGCCCCCTCCTAGCGGGGGGATCCGAGCAGTACTTC
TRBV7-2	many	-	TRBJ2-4	CASSSNPTRRVSKNIQYF	TGTGCCAGCAGCTCGAACCCGACTAGACGGGTTTCCAAAAACATTCAGTACTTC
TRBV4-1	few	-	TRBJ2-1	CASSQEWGNNEQFF	TGCGCCAGCAGCCAAGAATGGGGTAACAATGAGCAGTTCTTC
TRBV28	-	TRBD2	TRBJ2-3	CASSLIALAGSTDTQYF	TGTGCCAGCAGTTTGATTGCCCTAGCGGGGTCAACAGATACGCAGTATTTT
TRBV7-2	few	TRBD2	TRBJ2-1	CASSSTTSGGANEQFF	TGTGCCAGCAGCTCCACCACTAGCGGGGGGGCCAATGAGCAGTTCTTC
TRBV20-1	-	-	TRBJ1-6	CSARAHTGVNSPLHF	TGCAGTGCCAGGGCCCACACTGGGGTTAATTCACCCCTCCACTTT
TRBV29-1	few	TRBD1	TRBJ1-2	CSVARTGGRGYTF	TGCAGCGTTGCAAGGACAGGGGGTAGAGGCTACACCTTC
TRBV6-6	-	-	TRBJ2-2	CAIAVRGNTGELFF	TGTGCCATCGCGGTCAGGGGGAACACCGGGGAGCTGTTTTTT
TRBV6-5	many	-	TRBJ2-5	CASSGERSTGETQYF	TGTGCCAGCAGTGGGGAGAGGAGTACAGGGGAGACCCAGTACTTC
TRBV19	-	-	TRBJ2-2	CASSIALLGVNTGELFF	TGTGCCAGTAGTATAGCCCTCTTGGGCGTGAACACCGGGGAGCTGTTTTTT
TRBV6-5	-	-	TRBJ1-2	CASRRSQLYGYTF	TGTGCCAGCAGGCGATCTCAGCTCTATGGCTACACCTTC
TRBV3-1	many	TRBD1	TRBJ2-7	CASSQAGTAGYEQYF	TGTGCCAGCAGCCAAGCCGGGACAGCAGGCTACGAGCAGTACTTC